The subject of this entry is one TCR beta chain. Its antigen is unknown. The CDR3 is 13 residues long. The ends were cut back, 5 bases at V and 0 bases at J, with 5 bases in the middle. Germline loops: CDR1 SNHLY, CDR2 FYNNEI. This record belongs to a study of siplizumab effects on memory and regulatory T cells. General observations from the study: Among mappable alloreactive CD4+ clones, the Treg-derived fraction averaged around 69% with siplizumab versus approximately 26% in controls. Of the alloreactive clones, only a minor fraction mapped to unstimulated subsets.

Generated by immunoSEQ multiplex PCR, the TCRdb table keeps only in-frame clones and is missing some. There are some 97,000 clones in the sample; more than 90% occur only once, and 0.14% to 0.15% lies in the top ten. The chain has TRBV2 and TRBJ1-3; unclear D gene. What was sequenced was CD4+ T cells sorted from blood. The sequence was collected from a human donor in good health. The CDR3, as DNA: TGTGCCAGCAGTTGGCTCTCTGGAAACACCATATATTTT. It yields the protein CASSWLSGNTIYF.